Below, 21 T cell receptor beta chains from the same sample are listed, as sequenced in a study of T cell clonality in common variable immunodeficiency. Generated by immunoSEQ multiplex PCR, the TCRdb table keeps only in-frame clones and is missing some. This sample includes roughly 52,000 clones with no singletons; its ten biggest clones take up roughly 3.4%. The sample was peripheral blood mononuclear cells. The receptors derive from a person aged 18-69 years in good health.

This clone was counted at least ten times. The CDR3 end falls 3 residues outside the read, so it is completed with the germline J gene. The chain carries TRBV2 and TRBJ2-6; TRBD1 aligns across 8 bases. Germline V lookup: CDR1 SNHLY, CDR2 FYNNEI. The V and J ends lost 10 bases and 0 bases, in that order; junction bases with no gene match: 14. This CDR3 is 18 amino acids long. Partial CDR3 DNA: TGTGCCACCAGCAAAGGACAGGGAGCATCCTCTGGGGCCAACGTC. Protein sequence: CATSKGQGASSGANV. The entire CDR3 is CATSKGQGASSGANVLTF.

This clone has just a few counts. The read gets to within 3 residues of the CDR3 end, and the germline J gene fills in the rest. The J gene is TRBJ2-7, the V gene TRBV5-8, with D possibly TRBD2 on 6 matching bases. The CDR3 spans 14 residues. CDR1 SGHTS and CDR2 YDEGEE come from the germline V gene. Between the trimmed V and J ends, which lost 2 bases and 1 base, there was a span of 10 bases. Partial CDR3 DNA: TGTGCCAGCAGCTTCAGTAGCGGATCCTACGAG. It translates to CASSFSSGSYE. The full CDR3 sequence reads CASSFSSGSYEQYF.

This clone was seen a few times. The read falls 3 residues short of the CDR3 end, and the missing part is taken from the germline J gene. The chain couples TRBV30 to TRBJ2-7; D might be TRBD1 or TRBD2, each matching 6 bases. The CDR3 contains 13 residues. CDR1 GTSNPN and CDR2 SVGIG come from the germline V gene (reference sequence). The V end was cut by 5 bases, the J end by 3 bases, with 14 bases between. The sequenced CDR3 bases are TGTGCCTGGGGCGGGACACCATACTACGAG. Amino acids: CAWGGTPYYE. The whole CDR3 is CAWGGTPYYEQYF.

Comment on this clone: The sequence runs out 3 residues before the end of the CDR3; the remainder is reconstructed from the germline J gene. The rearrangement links TRBV7-3 to TRBJ1-6, with D possibly matching TRBD1 (5 bases). V shed 1 base and J shed 7 bases, with 14 bases lying between them. Per germline, CDR1 SGHTA and CDR2 FQGTGA. The CDR3 has 16 residues. Partial CDR3 DNA: TGTGCCAGCAGCTTAAACGGGCGCAGGGTCAATTCACCC. Its translation: CASSLNGRRVNSP. The CDR3 in full is CASSLNGRRVNSPLHF.

There are many counts of this clone. This CDR3 is CASSIGGLVEKLFF. Incomplete CDR3 DNA: TGTGCCAGTAGTATAGGGGGGCTTGTGGAAAAA. V gene TRBV19 combines with J gene TRBJ1-4, with a tentative D call TRBD1 (6 bases). The read comes to an end 3 residues before the CDR3 does, leaving the germline J gene to fill in the end. Germline values: CDR1 LNHDA, CDR2 SQIVND (reference sequence). Trimming stripped 1 base from V and 8 bases from J, with 11 bases between. The CDR3 runs to 14 residues.

This clone has a handful of counts. Sequencing ends 3 residues short of the CDR3 end; the germline J gene provides the rest. The chain carries TRBV7-6 and TRBJ2-1; a weak D match, TRBD2 (5 bases). Trimming took 1 base from V and 0 from J, leaving 13 bases between them. Looked up from germline, CDR1 is SGHVS and CDR2 is FNYEAQ. The CDR3 has 17 residues. CDR3 DNA, as far as it was read: TGTGCCAGCAGCTTAGAGATGGCGGCGGGCTCCTACAATGAG. This sequence encodes CASSLEMAAGSYNE. The entire CDR3 reads CASSLEMAAGSYNEQFF.

Many counts were recorded for this clone. Sequencing ends 3 residues short of the CDR3 end; the germline J gene provides the rest. The V and J genes are TRBV2 and TRBJ2-7, with 10 bases fitting TRBD1. V shed 5 bases, J shed 2 bases, and the junction held 3 bases outside the gene matches. Germline V CDR1 and CDR2: SNHLY, FYNNEI. This CDR3 spans 14 amino acids. The CDR3 reads CASSLGQGAYEQYF. CDR3 bases read: TGTGCCAGCAGTCTTGGACAGGGGGCCTACGAG.

This clone was detected many times. The read gets to within 3 residues of the CDR3 end, and the germline J gene fills in the rest. The chain joins TRBV29-1 to TRBJ2-1; unclear D gene. In germline, CDR1 is SQVTM, CDR2 ANQGSEA. The length of the CDR3 is 14 residues. V lost 4 bases to trimming and J lost 0 bases, with 10 bases between them. CDR3 DNA (partial): TGCAGCGTTGGCACTCCGCGCTCCTACAATGAG. Translated, it gives CSVGTPRSYNE. The whole CDR3 is CSVGTPRSYNEQFF.

This clone was seen ten or more times. The read terminates 3 residues ahead of where the CDR3 ends, so the germline J gene completes it. The chain employs TRBV20-1 and TRBJ2-5, with D perhaps matching TRBD1 (6 bases). Germline lookup yields CDR1 DFQATT and CDR2 SNEGSKA (reference sequence). The CDR3 is 13 amino acids. Trimming removed 2 bases at V and 2 bases at J, with 9 bases between. The CDR3 DNA, read in part, is TGCAGTGCTAGAACGGACAGTCAAGAGACC. This codes for CSARTDSQET. The whole CDR3 sequence is CSARTDSQETQYF.

This clone was found many times. Read coverage stops 3 residues before the CDR3 terminus; the germline J gene supplies the remainder. The chain employs TRBV18 and TRBJ1-1; 7 bases are a match to TRBD1. The CDR3 is made up of 14 amino acids. V was pared by 5 bases and J by 0 bases, with 3 bases of the junction left unmatched. CDR1 and CDR2 (germline): KGHSH, LQKENI. The CDR3 region is CASSTGQMNTEAFF. The CDR3 bases that were read are TGTGCCAGCTCAACGGGACAGATGAACACTGAA. Full variable domain (rest looked up from reference TRBV18 and TRBJ1-1): NAGVMQNPRHLVRRRGQEARLRCSPMKGHSHVYWYRQLPEEGLKFMVYLQKENIIDESGMPKERFSAEFPKEGPSILRIQQVVRGDSAAYFCASSTGQMNTEAFFGQGTRLTVV.

On this clone: The observed sequence ends 3 residues before the CDR3 terminus, with the missing tail filled in from the germline J gene. V is TRBV19 and J is TRBJ2-7, with TRBD1 identical over 8 bases. This CDR3 has 13 amino acids. With V trimmed by 8 bases and J by 2 bases, 5 bases remained unmatched. Germline CDR1 reads LNHDA; CDR2 reads SQIVND (reference sequence). The CDR3 bases that were read are TGTGCCAGTGCAAAGGACAGGGCCTACGAG. Its protein is CASAKDRAYE. The whole CDR3 sequence reads CASAKDRAYEQYF.

This clone showed up many times. The read terminates 3 residues before the CDR3 end, so the remaining end is supplied by the germline J gene. V and J are TRBV13 and TRBJ2-5, with 7 bases matching TRBD2. Trimming took 5 bases from V and 5 from J; bases not matched to a gene: 11. CDR3 length: 15 amino acids. Per germline, CDR1 PRHDT and CDR2 FYEKMQ (reference sequence). This chain's CDR3 is CASSPRPGRGETQYF. Incomplete CDR3 DNA: TGTGCCAGCAGCCCCCGGCCAGGGCGGGGGGAGACC.

This clone was seen many times. CDR3 bases read: TGTGCCAGCAGCTTGGGCCTTGCTTCCTACGAG. Its translation is CASSLGLASYE. The CDR3 in full is CASSLGLASYEQYF. The J gene is TRBJ2-7, the V gene TRBV7-2; D gene uncertain. The read gets to within 3 residues of the CDR3 end, and the germline J gene fills in the rest. The CDR3 contains 14 residues. Trimming stripped 3 bases from V and 1 base from J, with 10 bases between. Germline V gene data show CDR1 as SGHTA and CDR2 as FQGNSA.

This clone appeared many times. The read gets to within 3 residues of the CDR3 end, and the germline J gene fills in the rest. This sequence joins TRBV6-2 or TRBV6-3 and TRBJ1-2, with TRBD1 matching over 7 bases. This CDR3 is 13 amino acids long. V was clipped by 5 bases and J by 6 bases; unmatched bases: 6. Germline V gives CDR1 MNHEY, CDR2 SVGEGT. CDR3 region: CASSSDRVDGYTF. The covered CDR3 bases are TGTGCCAGCAGTAGCGACAGGGTGGATGGC.

Ten or more counts support this clone. The read gets to within 3 residues of the CDR3 end, and the germline J gene fills in the rest. This chain links TRBV20-1 with TRBJ2-3; 11 bases are shared with TRBD2. V trimming: 5 bases; J trimming: 3 bases; junction bases outside the gene matches: 7. The germline V gene encodes CDR1 DFQATT and CDR2 SNEGSKA (reference sequence). This CDR3 has 15 amino acids. The sequenced CDR3 bases are TGCAGTGCTCCTTCTAGCGGGAGGTTGACAGATACG. Its protein product is CSAPSSGRLTDT. The CDR3 reads in full as CSAPSSGRLTDTQYF.

As regards this clone: From the germline J gene comes the end of the CDR3, since the read stops 3 residues before it. The chain carries TRBV6-4 and TRBJ2-1; tentative D call: TRBD2 (6 bases). The V end was cut by 0 bases, the J end by 0 bases, with 6 bases between. The CDR3 extends over 15 amino acids. Germline CDR1 reads MRHNA; CDR2 reads SNTAGT. Incomplete CDR3 DNA: TGTGCCAGCAGTGACTCTAGCGGCTCCTACAATGAG. This encodes CASSDSSGSYNE. The complete CDR3 sequence is CASSDSSGSYNEQFF.

This clone was detected ten times or more. The CDR3 is CASSTPPEGYGYTF. The CDR3 DNA, read in part, is TGTGCCAGTAGTACCCCCCCTGAAGGGTATGGC. This chain joins TRBV19 and TRBJ1-2; D remains ambiguous. The DNA ends 3 residues before the CDR3 does, and the rest of the CDR3 is filled in from the germline J gene. The CDR3 totals 14 residues. Trimming pared 4 bases from V and 5 bases from J, leaving 14 bases between. The germline V gene encodes CDR1 LNHDA and CDR2 SQIVND (reference sequence).

This clone was observed at least ten times. The read ends 3 residues before the CDR3 terminus; that terminus is restored from the germline J gene. The chain joins TRBV12-5 to TRBJ2-1, with 8 bases identical to TRBD2. Germline assignment: CDR1 LGHNT and CDR2 FRNRAP. This CDR3 has 15 amino acids. The V and J ends lost 1 base and 6 bases, in that order; junction bases with no gene match: 5. CDR3 region: CASGLGGLALNEQFF. The CDR3 bases that were read are TGTGCTAGTGGTTTGGGAGGACTAGCCCTCAATGAG.

This clone was counted ten times or more. Read sequence stops 3 residues before the CDR3 end, and the germline J gene provides the missing end. The gene calls are TRBV20-1 and TRBJ1-1; 9 bases line up with TRBD1. In germline, CDR1 is DFQATT, CDR2 SNEGSKA (reference sequence). This CDR3 region has 14 residues. The V and J ends lost 0 bases and 4 bases, in that order; junction bases with no gene match: 3. The CDR3 DNA, read in part, is TGCAGTGCTAGAGACTACAGGGGGCTCACTGAA. Encoded protein: CSARDYRGLTE. The entire CDR3 protein is CSARDYRGLTEAFF.

This clone came up a few times. The read ends 3 residues shy of where the CDR3 ends; the end is completed using the germline J gene. The chain combines TRBV6-1 with TRBJ2-3; D gene ambiguous. The CDR3 runs to 16 residues. Germline V CDR1 and CDR2: MNHNS, SASEGT. CDR3 residues: CASSEQSLYSNQPQYF. The covered CDR3 bases are TGTGCCAGCAGTGAACAGTCCCTTTATAGCAATCAGCCG.

In its sample, this clone was seen many times. Read data end 3 residues before the CDR3 end; the end is taken from the germline J gene. The rearrangement joins TRBV7-9 to TRBJ1-1, with 9 bases that match TRBD1. The CDR3 runs to 15 residues. V lost 4 bases to trimming and J lost 3 bases; unmatched junction nucleotides: 6. Germline V lookup: CDR1 SEHNR, CDR2 FQNEAQ (reference sequence). The CDR3 loop is CASSSTGTGYTEAFF. CDR3 bases read: TGTGCCAGCAGCTCGACCGGGACAGGGTACACTGAA.